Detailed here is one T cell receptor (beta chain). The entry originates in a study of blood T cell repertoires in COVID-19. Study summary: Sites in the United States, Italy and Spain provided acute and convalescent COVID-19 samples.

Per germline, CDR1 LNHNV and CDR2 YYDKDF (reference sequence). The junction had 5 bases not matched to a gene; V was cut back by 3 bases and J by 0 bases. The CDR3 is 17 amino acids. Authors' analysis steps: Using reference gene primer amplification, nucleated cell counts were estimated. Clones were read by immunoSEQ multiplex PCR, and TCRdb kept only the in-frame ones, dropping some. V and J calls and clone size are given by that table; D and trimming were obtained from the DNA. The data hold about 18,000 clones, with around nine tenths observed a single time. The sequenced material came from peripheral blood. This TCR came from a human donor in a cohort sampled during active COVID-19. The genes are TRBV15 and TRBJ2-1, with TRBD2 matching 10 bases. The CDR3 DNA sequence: TGTGCCACCAGCAGTCGGACTAGCGGTAGCTCCTACAATGAGCAGTTCTTC. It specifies CATSSRTSGSSYNEQFF.